This T cell receptor (beta chain) was recorded in a study of T cell repertoires in cytomegalovirus infection (dated by TCRdb to 2018 to 2020). For context, the study as a whole: Donor HLA type was relevant to the analysis, as public TCR beta signatures indicated carriage of CMV infection together with the matching HLA type.

The full study reports these points: The ex vivo response was dominated by HLA-C-restricted CMV-specific TCR beta clonotypes, and the single most frequent clonotype in two of eight donors was supplied by these HLA-C-restricted clonotypes. In both this cohort and an independent roughly 400-donor cohort, the cumulative frequency of public TCR beta family members distinguished carriers of CMV infection plus the relevant HLA type.

Turning to this clonotype: There is no known antigen for this receptor. There are no base qualities to consult, and no much larger clone falls within one base.

The sequencer was an Illumina HiSeq 1500. TCRdb's own reprocessing of the public reads used fastp at Q25 and MiXCR and kept productive beta chains. A single entry per CDR3 protein holds the most common genes and DNA from its merged rows. A total of under 850,000 distinct CDR3 sequences appear in this sample, roughly 35% of them only once. The ten largest clones represent around 2.6% of the sample. The V and J ends are trimmed by 5 bases and 8 bases, leaving 21 bases between them. The CDR3 holds 15 amino acids from the cysteine to the phenylalanine. The sequence is cut down to CDR3 DNA, 45 bases in frame from base 1. Reading the germline V gene gives CDR1 MDHEN and CDR2 SYDVKM.

The sequenced material came from PBMCs. This sequence was found in a human donor in good health (CMV status not recorded). Some clones in this sample may be carry-over from other donors' samples. The chain was built from TRBV28 and TRBJ1-2; the D gene remains uncertain. The CDR3 protein sequence reads: CASSPPPGQPSGYTF. The nucleotide sequence is given as TGTGCCAGCAGTCCCCCCCCTGGGCAGCCGAGCGGCTACACCTTC.